The text below deals with one TCR beta chain. The antigen is unknown. This record comes from a study of somatic mutations in cytotoxic T cells in rheumatoid arthritis. Study as a whole: Using a FACSAria II or Sony SH800, a portion of the V beta antibody-stained T-cell populations were flow-sorted at nearly 100% purity, and among those populations were V beta1+ cells that were then sequenced for TCRB.

Study results and caveats: There were about an eighth of the roughly 65 patients in whom the largest CD8+ clone exceeded 20% of CD8+ cells.

Trimming stripped 1 base from V and 0 bases from J, with 6 bases between. The CDR3 extends over 15 amino acids. Germline V gene lookup returns CDR1 LGHNA and CDR2 YSLEER. The protocol was immunoSEQ multiplex PCR, while the TCRdb copy is restricted to in-frame clones and leaves out a portion. The sample records roughly 9,800 clones, about nine tenths being singletons. The sample consisted of CD4+ T cells sorted from blood. The chain uses TRBV4-3 and TRBJ1-4, with D unclear. This sequence originates from a woman aged 18-29 years with rheumatoid arthritis. CDR3 sequence: CASSQGHATNEKLFF. The CDR3 region has the DNA TGCGCCAGCAGCCAAGGACACGCAACTAATGAAAAACTGTTTTTT.